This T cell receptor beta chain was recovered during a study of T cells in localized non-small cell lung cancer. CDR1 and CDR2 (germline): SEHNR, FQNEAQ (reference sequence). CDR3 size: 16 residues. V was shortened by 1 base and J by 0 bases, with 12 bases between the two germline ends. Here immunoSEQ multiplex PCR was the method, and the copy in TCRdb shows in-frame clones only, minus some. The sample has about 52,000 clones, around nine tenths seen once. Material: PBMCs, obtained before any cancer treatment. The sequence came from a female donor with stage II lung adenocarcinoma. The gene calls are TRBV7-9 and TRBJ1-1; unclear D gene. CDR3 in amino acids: CASSLVPGLVNTEAFF. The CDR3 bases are TGTGCCAGCAGCTTAGTCCCCGGATTAGTGAACACTGAAGCTTTCTTT. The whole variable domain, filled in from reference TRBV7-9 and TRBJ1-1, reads DTGVSQNPRHKITKRGQNVTFRCDPISEHNRLYWYRQTLGQGPEFLTYFQNEAQLEKSRLLSDRFSAERPKGSFSTLEIQRTEQGDSAMYLCASSLVPGLVNTEAFFGQGTRLTVV.